This entry describes one TCR beta chain. The record originates from a study of blood T cell repertoires in COVID-19. About the research overall: The United States, Italy and Spain supplied acute and convalescent COVID-19 samples. Sample material is recorded as cDNA or gDNA derived from T cells, B-cell-depleted T cells, or PBMCs.

In the original workflow: Nucleated cell counts were estimated from reference gene primer amplification. Measured with immunoSEQ multiplex PCR; TCRdb has only the in-frame clones, and not every one. V, J and clone size are those of that table, while D and trimming were read from the DNA. Of around 71,000 clones in the sample, 86% were seen once. Germline V gene data show CDR1 as LNHDA and CDR2 as SQIVND (reference sequence). The CDR3 is made up of 17 amino acids. Unmatched junction bases numbered 7, after V lost 4 bases and J lost 6 bases. The TCR was taken from an older woman with acute or convalescent COVID-19. The sequencing input was peripheral blood. This chain links TRBV19 with TRBJ2-3, with TRBD2 matching 16 bases. CDR3 in amino acids: CASSTPGLAGGADTQYF. The DNA for the CDR3 is TGTGCCAGTAGTACCCCGGGACTAGCGGGGGGGGCGGATACGCAGTATTTT. Variable domain in full (rest from reference TRBV19 and TRBJ2-3): DGGITQSPKYLFRKEGQNVTLSCEQNLNHDAMYWYRQDPGQGLRLIYYSQIVNDFQKGDIAEGYSVSREKKESFPLTVTSAQKNPTAFYLCASSTPGLAGGADTQYFGPGTRLTVL.